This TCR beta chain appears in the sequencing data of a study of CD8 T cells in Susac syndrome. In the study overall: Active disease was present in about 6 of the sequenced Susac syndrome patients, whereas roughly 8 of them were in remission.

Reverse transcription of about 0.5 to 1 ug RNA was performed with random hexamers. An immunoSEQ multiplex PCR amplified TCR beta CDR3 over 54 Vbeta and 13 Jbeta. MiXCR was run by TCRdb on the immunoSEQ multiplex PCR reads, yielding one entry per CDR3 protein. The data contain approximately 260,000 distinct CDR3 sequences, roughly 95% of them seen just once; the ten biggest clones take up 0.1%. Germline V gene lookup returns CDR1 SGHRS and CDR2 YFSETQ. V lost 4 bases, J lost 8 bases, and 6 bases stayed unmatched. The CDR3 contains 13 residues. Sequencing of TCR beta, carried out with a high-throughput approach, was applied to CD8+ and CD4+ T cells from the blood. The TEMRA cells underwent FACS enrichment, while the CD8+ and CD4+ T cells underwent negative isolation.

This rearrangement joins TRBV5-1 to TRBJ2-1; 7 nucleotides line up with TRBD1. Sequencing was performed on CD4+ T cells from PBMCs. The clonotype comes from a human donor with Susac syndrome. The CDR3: CASSPGDSDEQFF. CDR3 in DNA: TGCGCCAGCAGCCCTGGGGACAGCGATGAGCAGTTCTTC. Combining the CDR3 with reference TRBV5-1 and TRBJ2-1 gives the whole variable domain KAGVTQTPRYLIKTRGQQVTLSCSPISGHRSVSWYQQTPGQGLQFLFEYFSETQRNKGNFPGRFSGRQFSNSRSEMNVSTLELGDSALYLCASSPGDSDEQFFGPGTRLTVL.